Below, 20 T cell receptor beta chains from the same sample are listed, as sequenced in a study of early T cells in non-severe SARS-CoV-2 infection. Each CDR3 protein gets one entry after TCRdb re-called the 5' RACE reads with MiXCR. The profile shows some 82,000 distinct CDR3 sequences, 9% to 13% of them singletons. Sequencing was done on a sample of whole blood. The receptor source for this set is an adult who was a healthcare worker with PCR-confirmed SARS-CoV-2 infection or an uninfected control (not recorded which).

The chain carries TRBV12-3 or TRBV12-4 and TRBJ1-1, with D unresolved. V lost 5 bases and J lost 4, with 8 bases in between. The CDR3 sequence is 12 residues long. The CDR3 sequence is CASSAWGTEAFF. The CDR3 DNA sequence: TGTGCCAGCAGTGCGTGGGGCACTGAAGCTTTCTTT.

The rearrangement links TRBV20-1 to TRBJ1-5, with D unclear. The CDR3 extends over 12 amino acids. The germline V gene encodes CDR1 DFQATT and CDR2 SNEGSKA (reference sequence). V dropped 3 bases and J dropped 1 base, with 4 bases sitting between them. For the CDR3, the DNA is TGCAGTGCTAGGAAAAGCAATCAGCCCCAGCATTTT. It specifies CSARKSNQPQHF.

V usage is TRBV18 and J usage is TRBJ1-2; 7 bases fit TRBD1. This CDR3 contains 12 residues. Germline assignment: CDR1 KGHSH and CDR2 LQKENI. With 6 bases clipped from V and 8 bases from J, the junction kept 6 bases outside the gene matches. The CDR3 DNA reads TGTGCCAGCTCGACAGGGACGGAAGGCTACACCTTC. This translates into CASSTGTEGYTF. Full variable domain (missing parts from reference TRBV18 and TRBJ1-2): NAGVMQNPRHLVRRRGQEARLRCSPMKGHSHVYWYRQLPEEGLKFMVYLQKENIIDESGMPKERFSAEFPKEGPSILRIQQVVRGDSAAYFCASSTGTEGYTFGSGTRLTVV.

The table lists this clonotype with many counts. The CDR3 coding sequence is TGTGCCAGTAGTATAGATCAGACGGGAGAAAAACTGTTTTTT. Its translation is CASSIDQTGEKLFF. The chain couples TRBV19 to TRBJ1-4; D remains ambiguous. The length of the CDR3 is 14 residues. Trimming cost V 0 bases and J 8 bases, with 10 bases left between them. Germline V gene lookup returns CDR1 LNHDA and CDR2 SQIVND (reference sequence).

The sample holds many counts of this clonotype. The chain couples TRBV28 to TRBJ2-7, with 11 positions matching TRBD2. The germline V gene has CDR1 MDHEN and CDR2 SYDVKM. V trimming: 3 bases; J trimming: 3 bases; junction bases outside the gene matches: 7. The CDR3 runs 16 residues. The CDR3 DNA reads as TGTGCCAGCAGTTTGGTACCTAGCGGGGGGTTCTACGAGCAGTACTTC. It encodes CASSLVPSGGFYEQYF.

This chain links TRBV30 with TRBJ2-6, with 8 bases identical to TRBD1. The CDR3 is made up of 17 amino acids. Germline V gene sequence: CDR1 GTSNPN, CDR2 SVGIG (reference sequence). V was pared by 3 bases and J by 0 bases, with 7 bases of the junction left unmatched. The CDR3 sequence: CAWRFRDRRSGANVLTF. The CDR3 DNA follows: TGTGCCTGGAGGTTCCGGGACAGGCGCTCTGGGGCCAACGTCCTGACTTTC.

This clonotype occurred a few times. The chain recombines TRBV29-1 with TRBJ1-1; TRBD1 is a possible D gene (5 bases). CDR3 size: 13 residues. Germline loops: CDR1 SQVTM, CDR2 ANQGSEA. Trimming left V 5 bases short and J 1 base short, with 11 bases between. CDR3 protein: CSVIQGRNTEAFF. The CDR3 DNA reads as TGCAGCGTTATTCAGGGTCGGAACACTGAAGCTTTCTTT.

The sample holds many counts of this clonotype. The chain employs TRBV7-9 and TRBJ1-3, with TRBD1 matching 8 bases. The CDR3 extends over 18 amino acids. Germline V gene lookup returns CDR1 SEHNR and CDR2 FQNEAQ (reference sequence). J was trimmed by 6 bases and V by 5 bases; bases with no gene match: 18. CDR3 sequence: CASSRGQVGGGSSNTIYF. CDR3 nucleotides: TGTGCCAGCAGCCGGGGACAGGTTGGAGGGGGCAGCTCAAACACCATATATTTT.

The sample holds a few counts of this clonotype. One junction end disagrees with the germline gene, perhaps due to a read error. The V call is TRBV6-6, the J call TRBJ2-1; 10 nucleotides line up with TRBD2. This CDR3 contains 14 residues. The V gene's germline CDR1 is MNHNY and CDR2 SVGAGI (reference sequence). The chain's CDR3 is CAGRGAGGHDEQFF. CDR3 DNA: TGTGCCGGCAGGGGAGCGGGAGGGCACGATGAGCAGTTCTTC.

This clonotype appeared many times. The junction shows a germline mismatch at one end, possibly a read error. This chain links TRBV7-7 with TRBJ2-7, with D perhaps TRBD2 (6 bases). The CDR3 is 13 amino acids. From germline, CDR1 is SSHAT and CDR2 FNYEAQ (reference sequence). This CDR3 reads CASSLRGGYEQYF. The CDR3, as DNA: TGTGCTAGCAGCTTACGGGGAGGTTACGAGCAGTACTTC.

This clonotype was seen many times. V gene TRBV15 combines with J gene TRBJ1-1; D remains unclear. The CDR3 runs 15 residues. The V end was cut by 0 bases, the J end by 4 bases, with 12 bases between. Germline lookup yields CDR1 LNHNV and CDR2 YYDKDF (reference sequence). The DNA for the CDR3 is TGTGCCACCAGCAGAGATACGGAGATCCCCACTGAAGCTTTCTTT. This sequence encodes CATSRDTEIPTEAFF.

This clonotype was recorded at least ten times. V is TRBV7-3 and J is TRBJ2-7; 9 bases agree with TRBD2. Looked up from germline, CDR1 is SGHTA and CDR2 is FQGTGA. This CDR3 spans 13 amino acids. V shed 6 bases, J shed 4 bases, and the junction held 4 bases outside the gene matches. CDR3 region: CASSPAGGYEQYF. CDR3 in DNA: TGTGCCAGCAGTCCCGCGGGGGGGTACGAGCAGTACTTC. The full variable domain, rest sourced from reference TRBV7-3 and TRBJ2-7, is GAGVSQTPSNKVTEKGKYVELRCDPISGHTALYWYRQSLGQGPEFLIYFQGTGAADDSGLPNDRFFAVRPEGSVSTLKIQRTERGDSAVYLCASSPAGGYEQYFGPGTRLTVT.

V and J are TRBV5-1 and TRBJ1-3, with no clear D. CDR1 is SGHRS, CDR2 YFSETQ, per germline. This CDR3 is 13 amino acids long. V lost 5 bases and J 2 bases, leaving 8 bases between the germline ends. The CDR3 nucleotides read TGCGCCAGCAGGTCAGGTACTGGAAACACCATATATTTT. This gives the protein CASRSGTGNTIYF.

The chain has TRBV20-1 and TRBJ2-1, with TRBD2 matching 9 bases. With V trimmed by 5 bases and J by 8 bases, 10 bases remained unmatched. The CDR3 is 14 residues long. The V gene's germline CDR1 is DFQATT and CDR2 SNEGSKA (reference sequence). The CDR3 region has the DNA TGCAGTGCTGGAGGGCGGGAGGGCCAGGATGAGCAGTTCTTC. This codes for CSAGGREGQDEQFF.

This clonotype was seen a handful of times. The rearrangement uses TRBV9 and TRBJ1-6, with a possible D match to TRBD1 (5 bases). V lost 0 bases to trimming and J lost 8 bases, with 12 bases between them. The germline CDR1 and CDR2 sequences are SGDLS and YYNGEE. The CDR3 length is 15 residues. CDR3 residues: CASSVEAGWDSPLHF. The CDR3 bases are TGTGCCAGCAGCGTAGAGGCAGGGTGGGATTCACCCCTCCACTTT.

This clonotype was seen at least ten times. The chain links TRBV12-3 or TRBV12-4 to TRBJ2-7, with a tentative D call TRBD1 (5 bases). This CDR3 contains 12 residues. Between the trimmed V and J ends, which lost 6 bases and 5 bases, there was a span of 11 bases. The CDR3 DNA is TGTGCCAGCAGCCGAGACAGAGACGAGCAGTACTTC. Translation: CASSRDRDEQYF.

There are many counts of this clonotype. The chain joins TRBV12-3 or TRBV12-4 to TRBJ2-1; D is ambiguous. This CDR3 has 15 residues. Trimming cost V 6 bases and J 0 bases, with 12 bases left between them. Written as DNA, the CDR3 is TGTGCCAGCAGCCCCACACGGTCCTCCTACAATGAGCAGTTCTTC. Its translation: CASSPTRSSYNEQFF.

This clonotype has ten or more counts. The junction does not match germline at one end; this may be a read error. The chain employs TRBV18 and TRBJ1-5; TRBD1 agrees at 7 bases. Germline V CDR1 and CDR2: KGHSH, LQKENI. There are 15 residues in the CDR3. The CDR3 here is CARSLTTGTDQPQHF. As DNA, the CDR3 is TGTGCCCGCTCACTCACGACAGGGACCGATCAGCCCCAGCATTTT.

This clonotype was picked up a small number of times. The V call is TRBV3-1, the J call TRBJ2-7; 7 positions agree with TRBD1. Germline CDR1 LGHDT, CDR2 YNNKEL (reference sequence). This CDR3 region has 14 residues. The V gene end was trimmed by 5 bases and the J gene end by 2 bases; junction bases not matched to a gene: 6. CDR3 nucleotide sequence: TGTGCCAGCAGCTCTCGGGACAGTACCTACGAGCAGTACTTC. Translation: CASSSRDSTYEQYF.

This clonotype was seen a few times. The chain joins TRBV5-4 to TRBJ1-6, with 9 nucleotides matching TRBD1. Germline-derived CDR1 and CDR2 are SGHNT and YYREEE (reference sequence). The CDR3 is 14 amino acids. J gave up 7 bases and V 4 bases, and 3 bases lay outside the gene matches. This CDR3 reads CASSLQGANSPLHF. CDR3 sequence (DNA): TGTGCCAGCAGCCTACAGGGGGCCAATTCACCCCTCCACTTT.